These 29 T cell receptor beta chains share one sample of origin, sequenced in a study of T-cell reconstitution after alpha-beta-depleted transplantation in children. Using unique molecular identifiers, the investigators prepared the TCRbeta library. From the PCR reads, TCRdb called clonotypes with MiXCR, one entry per CDR3 protein. The sample contains roughly 120,000 distinct CDR3 sequences, approximately 22% of which appear only once. The starting material was PBMCs, mostly from graft donor cells, obtained 180 days after TCRalphabeta/CD19-depleted stem cell transplant. The source is a male patient between 2 and 10 years old who had a stem cell transplant for chronic granulomatous disease, so the T cells may come from the graft donor.

CDR3 nucleotide sequence: TGTGCCAGCAGTTTTTATGGTTCACCCCTCCACTTT. Residues: CASSFYGSPLHF. The chain links TRBV6-5 to TRBJ1-6, with unresolved D. Trimming cost V 4 bases and J 9 bases, with 7 bases left between them. This CDR3 contains 12 residues. CDR1 is MNHEY, CDR2 SVGAGI, per germline.

This clonotype was picked up many times. The chain combines TRBV20-1 with TRBJ2-1; D is possibly TRBD1 (7 bases). The CDR3 sequence is 15 residues long. V lost 0 bases and J lost 5, with 14 bases in between. Germline V gene sequence: CDR1 DFQATT, CDR2 SNEGSKA (reference sequence). The CDR3 reads CSARDQGGIHNEQFF. CDR3 DNA: TGCAGTGCTAGAGACCAGGGGGGTATCCACAATGAGCAGTTCTTC.

The genes are TRBV6-5 and TRBJ2-3; tentative D call: TRBD2 (5 bases). The CDR3 is 14 amino acids. V shed 2 bases and J shed 1 base, with 7 bases lying between them. Germline V lookup: CDR1 MNHEY, CDR2 SVGAGI. CDR3 sequence: CASSYLARTDTQYF. The CDR3 DNA sequence: TGTGCCAGCAGTTACCTAGCACGCACAGATACGCAGTATTTT.

The chain links TRBV12-3 or TRBV12-4 to TRBJ2-7, with a possible D match to TRBD2 (6 bases). Trimming took 8 bases from V and 4 from J, leaving 12 bases between them. CDR3 length: 12 amino acids. The CDR3 sequence: CASGSGRYEQYF. In nucleotides, the CDR3 is TGTGCCAGCGGTTCAGGGAGGTACGAGCAGTACTTC.

The rearrangement links TRBV12-3 or TRBV12-4 to TRBJ2-1; possibly TRBD1 for D (6 bases). Trimming removed 3 bases from V and 6 bases from J, with 9 bases in between. The CDR3 totals 13 residues. The CDR3: CASSFSGANEQFF. DNA of the CDR3: TGTGCCAGCAGTTTTTCAGGGGCCAATGAGCAGTTCTTC.

The rearrangement uses TRBV7-2 and TRBJ2-1; possibly TRBD1 for D (5 bases). This CDR3 is built from 15 residues. V dropped 3 bases and J dropped 4 bases, with 13 bases sitting between them. The germline CDR1 and CDR2 sequences are SGHTA and FQGNSA. CDR3 in DNA: TGTGCCAGCAGCTTGAGGTACGACAGTTACAATGAGCAGTTCTTC. It codes for CASSLRYDSYNEQFF. The full variable domain, its missing parts supplied by reference TRBV7-2 and TRBJ2-1, is GAGVSQSPSNKVTEKGKDVELRCDPISGHTALYWYRQSLGQGLEFLIYFQGNSAPDKSGLPSDRFSAERTGGSVSTLTIQRTQQEDSAVYLCASSLRYDSYNEQFFGPGTRLTVL.

In the case of this clonotype: A single base separates this from a much larger clone, so it may be a read error. The rearrangement links TRBV20-1 to TRBJ2-7; 8 bases are a match to TRBD2. This CDR3 region has 14 residues. Germline V CDR1 and CDR2: DFQATT, SNEGSKA (reference sequence). CDR3 DNA: TGCAGTTCTAGAGCTAGCGGGCGGACATCGAGGCAGTACTTC. As protein: CSSRASGRTSRQYF.

The chain is built from TRBV24-1 and TRBJ1-2; D may be TRBD1 (5 bases). The CDR3 runs to 13 residues. V was cut by 4 bases and J by 7 bases, with 12 bases left in between. Germline loops: CDR1 KGHDR, CDR2 SFDVKD. The CDR3 loop is CATSDGTDAGYTF. The CDR3 region has the DNA TGTGCCACCAGTGACGGGACGGACGCTGGCTACACCTTC.

The chain employs TRBV18 and TRBJ2-1; 10 bases align to TRBD2. The length of the CDR3 is 17 residues. Germline values: CDR1 KGHSH, CDR2 LQKENI. J gave up 4 bases and V 1 base, and 7 bases lay outside the gene matches. The DNA for the CDR3 is TGTGCCAGCTCACCACAGGGACTAGCGAAGTTGTACAATGAGCAGTTCTTC. Translating it yields CASSPQGLAKLYNEQFF.

This clonotype is medium-sized by share. The gene calls are TRBV20-1 and TRBJ2-1, with a possible D match to TRBD2 (6 bases). Germline V CDR1 and CDR2: DFQATT, SNEGSKA (reference sequence). This CDR3 is built from 14 residues. The V end lost 5 bases, the J end lost 10 bases, and 21 bases lay between the germline ends. Here the CDR3 DNA reads TGCAGTGCTGGGGGGTTACTAACTGGGTGGGAGCAGTTCTTC. As protein: CSAGGLLTGWEQFF.

This clonotype occurred a few times. This chain joins TRBV10-3 and TRBJ1-5; a weak D match, TRBD1 (6 bases). Trimming cost V 10 bases and J 5 bases, with 9 bases left between them. The CDR3 runs 11 residues. Germline V lookup: CDR1 ENHRY, CDR2 SYGVKD. The CDR3 is CATGGHQPQHF. The CDR3 DNA follows: TGTGCCACTGGGGGGCATCAGCCCCAGCATTTT.

This clonotype turned up a few times. The chain links TRBV10-3 to TRBJ1-5; D gene uncertain. This CDR3 has 14 amino acids. Trimming cost V 2 bases and J 4 bases, with 9 bases left between them. In germline, CDR1 is ENHRY, CDR2 SYGVKD. The CDR3 spells CAISEGFRNQPQHF. In DNA form, the CDR3 reads TGTGCCATCAGTGAGGGGTTTAGAAATCAGCCCCAGCATTTT.

The chain has TRBV5-1 and TRBJ2-7; no clear D. Between the trimmed V and J ends, which lost 2 bases and 2 bases, there was a span of 11 bases. The CDR3 contains 14 residues. The germline gives CDR1 SGHRS, CDR2 YFSETQ. The CDR3 sequence: CASSFTAPPYEQYF. The CDR3 nucleotides are TGCGCCAGCAGCTTCACAGCTCCCCCCTACGAGCAGTACTTC.

The chain recombines TRBV4-3 with TRBJ2-5, with D possibly matching TRBD2 (6 bases). Germline CDR1 LGHNA, CDR2 YSLEER. V lost 0 bases and J 5 bases, leaving 13 bases between the germline ends. This CDR3 has 15 amino acids. CDR3 nucleotide sequence: TGCGCCAGCAGCCAAGATAGGCTAGCGAGGGAGACCCAGTACTTC. It specifies CASSQDRLARETQYF.

This clonotype came up many times. The chain couples TRBV7-2 to TRBJ2-1, with a weak D call TRBD1 (6 bases). The V end was cut by 5 bases, the J end by 9 bases, with 23 bases between. The CDR3 consists of 16 residues. CDR1 and CDR2 from the germline V gene are SGHTA and FQGNSA. The CDR3 loop is CASSAYLGQTGTEQFF. The CDR3 DNA follows: TGTGCCAGCAGCGCCTACTTGGGACAAACCGGGACTGAGCAGTTCTTC.

The rearrangement joins TRBV29-1 to TRBJ2-7; unclear D gene. Trimming stripped 4 bases from V and 0 bases from J, with 10 bases between. The CDR3 length is 13 residues. Germline V gene lookup returns CDR1 SQVTM and CDR2 ANQGSEA. CDR3 sequence: CSVGKRTSYEQYF. In DNA form, the CDR3 reads TGCAGCGTTGGAAAACGGACCTCCTACGAGCAGTACTTC.

V is TRBV28 and J is TRBJ1-1; TRBD1 matches at 9 bases. Trimming took 6 bases from V and 3 from J; bases not matched to a gene: 14. CDR1 MDHEN and CDR2 SYDVKM come from the germline V gene. The CDR3 runs 17 residues. CDR3 nucleotide sequence: TGTGCCAGCAGGAGGGACAGGGATCTTCATGAGGACACTGAAGCTTTCTTT. Translating it yields CASRRDRDLHEDTEAFF.

This clonotype was seen a few times. The chain employs TRBV20-1 and TRBJ1-1, with TRBD1 matching over 7 bases. Germline assignment: CDR1 DFQATT and CDR2 SNEGSKA (reference sequence). This CDR3 has 14 amino acids. The J segment lost 0 bases and the V segment lost 6 bases, leaving 7 bases of the junction unmatched. The CDR3 DNA reads TGCAGTGCCCAAGGGGGCAGGGTGAACACTGAAGCTTTCTTT. It codes for CSAQGGRVNTEAFF.

The chain combines TRBV7-9 with TRBJ2-1; D is ambiguous. This CDR3 is 16 amino acids long. V was pared by 5 bases and J by 0 bases, with 14 bases between. CDR1 SEHNR and CDR2 FQNEAQ come from the germline V gene (reference sequence). CDR3 bases: TGTGCCAGCAGCCCCCGGCTGCCCCGCTCCTACAATGAGCAGTTCTTC. Protein: CASSPRLPRSYNEQFF.

The V gene is TRBV3-1, the J gene TRBJ1-2; a possible D gene is TRBD1 (5 bases). Germline CDR1 LGHDT, CDR2 YNNKEL (reference sequence). The CDR3 is 17 amino acids. Trimming removed 11 bases from V and 3 bases from J, with 28 bases in between. DNA for the CDR3: TGTGCCTCCTGCCAAGCGATGGGGGACCCGCGGTACTATGGCTACACCTTC. Amino acids: CASCQAMGDPRYYGYTF. Full variable domain (remainder filled in from reference TRBV3-1 and TRBJ1-2): DTAVSQTPKYLVTQMGNDKSIKCEQNLGHDTMYWYKQDSKKFLKIMFSYNNKELIINETVPNRFSPKSPDKAHLNLHINSLELGDSAVYFCASCQAMGDPRYYGYTFGSGTRLTVV.

This clonotype was seen many times. The chain couples TRBV20-1 to TRBJ2-1, with TRBD2 identical over 10 bases. The germline CDR1 and CDR2 sequences are DFQATT and SNEGSKA (reference sequence). This CDR3 has 14 residues. Unmatched junction bases numbered 4, after V lost 1 base and J lost 7 bases. CDR3: CSARVSGGANEQFF. DNA of the CDR3: TGCAGTGCTAGAGTGAGCGGGGGGGCGAATGAGCAGTTCTTC.

A few counts support this clonotype. This chain connects TRBV20-1 to TRBJ1-2; D is unclear. Germline V lookup: CDR1 DFQATT, CDR2 SNEGSKA (reference sequence). CDR3 size: 12 residues. V shed 3 bases and J shed 1 base, with 6 bases lying between them. The DNA of the CDR3 is TGCAGTGCTAGGGACGGTAACTATGGCTACACCTTC. Translated: CSARDGNYGYTF.

The V call is TRBV5-1, the J call TRBJ2-5; D unresolved. There are 13 residues in the CDR3. Germline V gives CDR1 SGHRS, CDR2 YFSETQ. V lost 4 bases, J lost 5 bases, and 12 bases lay in between. The CDR3 sequence: CASSGPPPETQYF. The CDR3 nucleotides are TGCGCCAGCAGCGGCCCACCTCCGGAGACCCAGTACTTC.

The chain carries TRBV7-9 and TRBJ2-3; TRBD2 matches at 8 bases. Germline-derived CDR1 and CDR2 are SEHNR and FQNEAQ (reference sequence). The length of the CDR3 is 13 residues. With V trimmed by 5 bases and J by 6 bases, 4 bases remained unmatched. CDR3 nucleotides: TGTGCCAGCAGCGTACCGGGGGGGGATACGCAGTATTTT. It specifies CASSVPGGDTQYF.

J is TRBJ2-3 and V is TRBV12-3 or TRBV12-4; the match to TRBD2 covers 8 bases. CDR3 length: 15 amino acids. Unmatched junction bases numbered 8, after V lost 7 bases and J lost 2 bases. CDR3 coding DNA: TGTGCCAGCACCTCAGCGGGGGAGTTCACAGATACGCAGTATTTT. Its protein product is CASTSAGEFTDTQYF.

This chain uses TRBV12-3 or TRBV12-4 with TRBJ2-7; 14 bases fit TRBD2. This CDR3 has 20 amino acids. V was clipped by 6 bases and J by 0 bases; unmatched bases: 16. For the CDR3, the DNA is TGTGCCAGCAGCTTTAGACTAGCGGGAGGGACAATTGGGAGCTCCTACGAGCAGTACTTC. Its translation: CASSFRLAGGTIGSSYEQYF.

The V and J genes are TRBV7-2 and TRBJ1-6; a possible D gene is TRBD1 (6 bases). CDR3 size: 16 residues. Germline assignment: CDR1 SGHTA and CDR2 FQGNSA. Trimming cost V 0 bases and J 2 bases, with 8 bases left between them. The CDR3 sequence: CASSLARGAYNSPLHF. Here the CDR3 DNA reads TGTGCCAGCAGCTTAGCCAGGGGTGCCTATAATTCACCCCTCCACTTT.

V usage is TRBV12-3 or TRBV12-4 and J usage is TRBJ2-3; 12 nucleotides align to TRBD1. The CDR3 covers 14 residues. Trimming at V came to 6 bases and at J to 4 bases, leaving 2 bases not matched to a gene. The chain's CDR3 is CASRGQGAADTQYF. The CDR3 nucleotides are TGTGCCAGCAGGGGACAGGGGGCGGCAGATACGCAGTATTTT.

Regarding this clonotype: At one end the junction does not follow the germline gene, possibly because of a read error. The chain has TRBV20-1 and TRBJ2-2; D tentatively fits TRBD1 or TRBD2 (6 bases each). CDR1 DFQATT and CDR2 SNEGSKA come from the germline V gene (reference sequence). There are 18 residues in the CDR3. The CDR3 spells CCASVGPGGRENTGELFF. The CDR3 DNA reads TGCTGTGCTAGTGTAGGTCCCGGGGGCCGGGAGAACACCGGGGAGCTGTTTTTT.